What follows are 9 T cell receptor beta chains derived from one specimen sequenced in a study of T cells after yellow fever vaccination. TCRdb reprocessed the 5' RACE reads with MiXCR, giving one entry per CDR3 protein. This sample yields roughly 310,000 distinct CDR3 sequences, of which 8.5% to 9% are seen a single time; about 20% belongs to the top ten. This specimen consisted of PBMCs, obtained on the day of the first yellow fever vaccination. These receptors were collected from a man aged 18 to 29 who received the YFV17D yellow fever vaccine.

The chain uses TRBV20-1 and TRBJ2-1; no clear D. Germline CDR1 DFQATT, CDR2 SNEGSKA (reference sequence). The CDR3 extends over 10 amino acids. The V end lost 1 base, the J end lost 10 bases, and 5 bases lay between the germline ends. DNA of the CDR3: TGCAGTGCTAGAGGTATCGAGCAGTTCTTC. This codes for CSARGIEQFF.

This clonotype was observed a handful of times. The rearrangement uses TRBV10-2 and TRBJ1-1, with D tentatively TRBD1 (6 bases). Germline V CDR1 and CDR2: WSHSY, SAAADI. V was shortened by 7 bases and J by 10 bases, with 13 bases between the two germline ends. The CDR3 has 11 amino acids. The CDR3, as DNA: TGCGCCAGCATTGGGGGGGCGGGAGCTTTCTTT. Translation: CASIGGAGAFF.

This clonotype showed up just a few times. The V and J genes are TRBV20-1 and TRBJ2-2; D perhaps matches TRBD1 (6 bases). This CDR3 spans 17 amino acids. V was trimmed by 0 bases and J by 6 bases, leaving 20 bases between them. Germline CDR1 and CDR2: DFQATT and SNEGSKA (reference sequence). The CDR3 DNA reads TGCAGTGCTAGAGATATTCGGCAGGGGATTCCACCCGGGGAGCTGTTTTTT. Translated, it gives CSARDIRQGIPPGELFF.

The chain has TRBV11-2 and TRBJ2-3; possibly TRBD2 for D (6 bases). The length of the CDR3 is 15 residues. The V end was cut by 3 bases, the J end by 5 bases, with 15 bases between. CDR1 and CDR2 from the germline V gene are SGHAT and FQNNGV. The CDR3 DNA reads TGTGCCAGCAGCTTCGCGGGACCGGTGGGAGATACGCAGTATTTT. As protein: CASSFAGPVGDTQYF.

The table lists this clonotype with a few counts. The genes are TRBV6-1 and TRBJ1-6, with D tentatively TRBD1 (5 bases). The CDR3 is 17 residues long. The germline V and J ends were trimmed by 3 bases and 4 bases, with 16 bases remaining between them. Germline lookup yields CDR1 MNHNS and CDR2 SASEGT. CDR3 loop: CASSDIPGTLYNSPLHF. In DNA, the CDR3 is TGTGCCAGCAGTGATATCCCAGGGACTCTTTATAATTCACCCCTCCACTTT.

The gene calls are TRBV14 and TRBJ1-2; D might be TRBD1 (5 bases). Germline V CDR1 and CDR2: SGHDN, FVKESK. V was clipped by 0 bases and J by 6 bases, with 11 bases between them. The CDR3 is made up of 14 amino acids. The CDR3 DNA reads TGTGCCAGCAGCCAAGATTTGGGGGTTCATGGCTACACCTTC. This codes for CASSQDLGVHGYTF. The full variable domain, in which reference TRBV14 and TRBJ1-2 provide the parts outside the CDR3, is EAGVTQFPSHSVIEKGQTVTLRCDPISGHDNLYWYRRVMGKEIKFLLHFVKESKQDESGMPNNRFLAERTGGTYSTLKVQPAELEDSGVYFCASSQDLGVHGYTFGSGTRLTVV.

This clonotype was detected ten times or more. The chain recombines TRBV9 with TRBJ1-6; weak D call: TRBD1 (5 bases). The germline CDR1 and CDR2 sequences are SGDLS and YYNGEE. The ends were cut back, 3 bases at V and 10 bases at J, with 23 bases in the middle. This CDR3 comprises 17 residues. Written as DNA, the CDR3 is TGTGCCAGCAGCGCCGTCCCCGGGCTGGGGCTGGGGTCACCCCTCCACTTT. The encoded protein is CASSAVPGLGLGSPLHF.

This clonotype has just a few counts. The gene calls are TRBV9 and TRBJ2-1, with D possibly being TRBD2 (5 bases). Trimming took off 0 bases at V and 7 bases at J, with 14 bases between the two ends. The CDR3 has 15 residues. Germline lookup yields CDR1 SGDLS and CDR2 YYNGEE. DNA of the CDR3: TGTGCCAGCAGCGTAGCGGCTAGCCTGAATAATGAGCAGTTCTTC. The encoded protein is CASSVAASLNNEQFF.

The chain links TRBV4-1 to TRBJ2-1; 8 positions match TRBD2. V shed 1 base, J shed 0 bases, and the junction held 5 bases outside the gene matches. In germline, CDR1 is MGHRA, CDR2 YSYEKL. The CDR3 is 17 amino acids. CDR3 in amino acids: CASSQGGRGVSYNEQFF. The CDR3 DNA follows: TGCGCCAGCAGCCAAGGTGGGCGGGGGGTCTCCTACAATGAGCAGTTCTTC.